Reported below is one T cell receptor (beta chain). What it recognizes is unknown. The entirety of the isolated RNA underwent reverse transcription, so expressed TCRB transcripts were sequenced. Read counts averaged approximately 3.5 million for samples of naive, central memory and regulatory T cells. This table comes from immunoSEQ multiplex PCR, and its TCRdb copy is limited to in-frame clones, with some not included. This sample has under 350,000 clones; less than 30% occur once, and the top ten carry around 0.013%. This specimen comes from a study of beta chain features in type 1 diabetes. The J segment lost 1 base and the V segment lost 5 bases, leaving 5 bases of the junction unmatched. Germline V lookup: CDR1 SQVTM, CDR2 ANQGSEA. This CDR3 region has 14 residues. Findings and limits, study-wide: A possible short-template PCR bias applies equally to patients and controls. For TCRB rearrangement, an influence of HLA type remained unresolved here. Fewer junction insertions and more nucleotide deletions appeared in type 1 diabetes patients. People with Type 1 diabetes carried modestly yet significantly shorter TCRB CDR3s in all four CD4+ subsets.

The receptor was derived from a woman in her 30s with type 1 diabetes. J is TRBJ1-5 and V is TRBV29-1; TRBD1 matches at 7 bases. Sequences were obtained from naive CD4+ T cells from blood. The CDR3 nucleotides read TGCAGCGTTACACTGACAGGGAGCAATCAGCCCCAGCATTTT. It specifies CSVTLTGSNQPQHF.